Listed below are T cell receptor beta chains from one sample, sequenced in a study of blood T cell repertoires in COVID-19. The protocol was immunoSEQ multiplex PCR, while the TCRdb copy is restricted to in-frame clones and leaves out a portion. The sample has nearly 55,000 clones; approximately 80% are singletons. The source material was peripheral blood. The receptors come from a human donor with active or convalescent COVID-19. The donor label of this sample is uncertain. CDR3s include the opening cysteine and the closing phenylalanine or tryptophan. A D gene is named only where the DNA matches it firmly. The listing skips clone size in some rows; elsewhere it reads once, few, many or a size class.

-,TRBD1,TRBV20-1,TRBJ1-2,CSASSDRGVYGYTF,TGCAGTGCTAGTTCGGACAGGGGGGTCTATGGCTACACCTTC
few,-,TRBV30,TRBJ1-2,CAWSPPQGNYGYTF,TGTGCCTGGAGCCCCCCCCAGGGAAACTATGGCTACACCTTC
-,-,TRBV19,TRBJ1-5,CASSSDSISNQPQHF,TGTGCCAGTAGTTCGGACAGTATTAGCAATCAGCCCCAGCATTTT
few,TRBD1,TRBV30,TRBJ2-7,CAWNPSGGEQYF,TGTGCCTGGAACCCTTCAGGGGGCGAGCAGTACTTC
once,-,TRBV19,TRBJ1-5,CASSMRQGGVSSNQPQHF,TGTGCCAGTAGTATGAGGCAGGGAGGGGTAAGTAGCAATCAGCCCCAGCATTTT
-,TRBD2,TRBV5-1,TRBJ2-5,CASTKTPGLAGGQETQYF,TGCGCCAGTACGAAAACGCCGGGACTAGCGGGAGGACAAGAGACCCAGTACTTC
-,-,TRBV7-2,TRBJ2-1,CASSFGGLEQFF,TGTGCCAGCAGCTTCGGTGGACTTGAGCAATTCTTC
-,TRBD1,TRBV7-2,TRBJ2-7,CASSFRPPGTGIHEQYF,TGTGCCAGCAGCTTCCGACCTCCCGGGACAGGGATCCACGAGCAGTACTTC
-,TRBD2,TRBV5-6,TRBJ2-5,CASSRSSSGQETQYF,TGTGCCAGCAGCCGCAGCTCTAGCGGACAAGAGACCCAGTACTTC
-,TRBD2,TRBV12-5,TRBJ2-1,CASGPSGINEQFF,TGTGCTAGTGGCCCTAGCGGGATCAATGAGCAGTTCTTC
-,TRBD2,TRBV5-1,TRBJ2-2,CASSVGGTSGGELFF,TGCGCCAGCAGCGTTGGGGGGACTAGCGGCGGGGAGCTGTTTTTT
-,TRBD1,TRBV6-5,TRBJ2-4,CASSQGDRTENIQYF,TGTGCCAGCAGTCAGGGGGACCGTACGGAAAACATTCAGTACTTC
few,-,TRBV7-8,TRBJ2-7,CASSLVGILATYEQYF,TGTGCCAGCAGCTTAGTGGGTATACTAGCTACCTACGAGCAGTACTTC
-,-,TRBV7-9,TRBJ2-7,CASSPLARAGLNSYEQYF,TGTGCCAGCAGCCCTCTAGCTCGGGCAGGCCTTAACTCCTACGAGCAGTACTTC
-,-,TRBV28,TRBJ1-2,CASCTGMCADYGYTF,TGTGCCAGTTGTACAGGGATGTGCGCGGACTATGGCTACACCTTC
-,TRBD1,TRBV28,TRBJ2-4,CASSPILPGQGTLSGVKNIQYF,TGTGCCAGCAGTCCTATCCTACCGGGACAGGGGACCCTTTCGGGAGTCAAAAACATTCAGTACTTC
few,TRBD1,TRBV28,TRBJ1-1,CASSLRTGGRNTEAFF,TGTGCCAGCAGTCTTCGGACAGGGGGCAGGAACACTGAAGCTTTCTTT
-,-,TRBV15,TRBJ1-5,CATSSRTVNHQPQHF,TGTGCCACCAGCAGTAGGACAGTTAACCATCAGCCCCAGCATTTT
-,TRBD1,TRBV7-8,TRBJ1-6,CASSPPGQGKNSPLHF,TGTGCCAGCAGCCCCCCCGGACAGGGGAAAAATTCACCCCTCCACTTT
-,TRBD2,TRBV5-1,TRBJ2-3,CASSLGSGGTDTQYF,TGCGCCAGCAGCTTGGGAAGCGGGGGCACAGATACGCAGTATTTT
-,-,TRBV9,TRBJ1-2,CASSGRREGYGYTF,TGTGCCAGCAGCGGACGCAGGGAGGGCTATGGCTACACCTTC
-,TRBD1,TRBV27,TRBJ2-7,CASGSYRGRAPHEQYF,TGTGCCAGCGGATCATACAGGGGGCGCGCCCCCCACGAGCAGTACTTC
once,-,TRBV19,TRBJ1-1,CASSISDTEAFF,TGTGCCAGTAGTATCTCGGACACTGAAGCTTTCTTT
few,TRBD2,TRBV9,TRBJ2-7,CASSASTSGVTEQYF,TGTGCCAGCAGCGCATCGACTAGCGGCGTAACCGAGCAGTACTTC
-,TRBD1,TRBV7-2,TRBJ1-1,CASSTGGRAEAFF,TGTGCCAGCAGTACAGGGGGCCGGGCTGAAGCTTTCTTT
-,-,TRBV6-5,TRBJ1-5,CASGSYGNQPQHF,TGTGCCAGCGGTTCTTATGGCAATCAGCCCCAGCATTTT
-,TRBD2,TRBV5-1,TRBJ2-2,CASSSTSGRGTGELFF,TGCGCCAGCAGCTCGACTAGCGGGAGAGGGACCGGGGAGCTGTTTTTT
-,-,TRBV11-3,TRBJ2-7,CASSPGASYEQYF,TGTGCCAGCAGTCCAGGGGCCTCCTACGAGCAGTACTTC
-,-,TRBV14,TRBJ2-7,CASSQDTGRAYEQYF,TGTGCCAGCAGCCAAGATACAGGCAGGGCCTACGAGCAGTACTTC
-,-,TRBV30,TRBJ1-6,CAWSVLEQRVSPLHF,TGTGCCTGGAGTGTATTAGAACAGAGGGTTTCACCCCTCCACTTT
-,-,TRBV4-2,TRBJ2-3,CASSPPGADTQYF,TGTGCCAGCAGCCCACCGGGGGCAGATACGCAGTATTTT
-,TRBD1,TRBV5-8,TRBJ1-5,CASRPTGAGSDQPQHF,TGTGCCAGCAGACCTACAGGGGCAGGGTCTGATCAGCCCCAGCATTTT
-,TRBD2,TRBV27,TRBJ2-1,CASSLRLAPRGEQFF,TGTGCCAGCAGTTTACGACTAGCCCCGCGGGGTGAGCAGTTCTTC
-,TRBD1,TRBV6-2/TRBV6-3,TRBJ2-1,CASSPGQASEQFF,TGTGCCAGCAGCCCTGGACAGGCAAGTGAGCAGTTCTTC
-,TRBD2,TRBV10-3,TRBJ2-1,CAISERSGGEGDEQFF,TGTGCCATCAGTGAGAGGAGCGGGGGCGAAGGAGATGAGCAGTTCTTC
-,-,TRBV7-2,TRBJ2-3,CASSVAGPLGDTQYF,TGTGCCAGCAGTGTTGCGGGGCCGCTGGGAGATACGCAGTATTTT
-,TRBD1,TRBV4-1,TRBJ1-2,CASSQDPQGRNGYTF,TGCGCCAGCAGCCAAGACCCACAGGGGAGGAATGGCTACACCTTC
-,TRBD1,TRBV27,TRBJ1-1,CASSLRGQRTEAFF,TGTGCCAGCAGTTTAAGGGGACAGCGCACTGAAGCTTTCTTT
-,TRBD2,TRBV13,TRBJ2-7,CASSGRTSGRVAYEQYF,TGTGCCAGCAGCGGACGGACTAGCGGGAGAGTCGCCTACGAGCAGTACTTC
-,-,TRBV28,TRBJ2-5,CASRSQQGLETQYF,TGTGCCAGCAGGTCACAACAGGGTTTGGAGACCCAGTACTTC
few,-,TRBV9,TRBJ1-3,CASSVARGRPGNTIYF,TGTGCCAGCAGCGTAGCAAGAGGGCGACCTGGAAACACCATATATTTT
-,TRBD2,TRBV24-1,TRBJ2-3,CATSDSASGFPDTQYF,TGTGCCACCAGTGATTCGGCTAGCGGGTTTCCAGATACGCAGTATTTT
-,-,TRBV11-3,TRBJ2-7,CASSPDRPYEQYF,TGTGCCAGCAGCCCTGACAGACCCTACGAGCAGTACTTC
-,TRBD1,TRBV6-5,TRBJ1-5,CASRQGANGNQPQHF,TGTGCCAGTCGACAGGGGGCGAATGGCAATCAGCCCCAGCATTTT
-,TRBD1,TRBV10-3,TRBJ2-1,CAISPGTGYNEQFF,TGTGCCATCAGCCCCGGGACAGGGTACAATGAGCAGTTCTTC
few,-,TRBV28,TRBJ1-1,CATKLGATEAFF,TGTGCCACCAAGCTGGGCGCGACTGAAGCTTTCTTT
-,-,TRBV29-1,TRBJ1-1,CSVEGGHLDGTEAFF,TGCAGCGTTGAAGGGGGACACCTTGATGGCACTGAAGCTTTCTTT
-,-,TRBV7-9,TRBJ1-2,CASSPWTVGYTF,TGTGCCAGCAGCCCCTGGACAGTCGGCTACACCTTC
-,TRBD1,TRBV27,TRBJ2-1,CASSTNEGARRFF,TGTGCCAGCAGCACCAATGAGGGGGCTAGGCGGTTCTTC
-,-,TRBV10-1,TRBJ1-1,CASSLGRGQTEAFF,TGCGCCAGCAGTCTCGGCAGGGGACAAACTGAAGCTTTCTTT
-,-,TRBV18,TRBJ2-1,CASSPWQSSYNEQFF,TGTGCCAGCTCTCCCTGGCAAAGCTCCTACAATGAGCAGTTCTTC
-,-,TRBV14,TRBJ2-3,CASSRYKGPTDTQYF,TGTGCCAGCAGCCGTTATAAGGGGCCCACAGATACGCAGTATTTT
-,-,TRBV27,TRBJ1-2,CASRAKARRNYGYTF,TGTGCCAGCAGAGCGAAGGCTCGTCGAAACTATGGCTACACCTTC